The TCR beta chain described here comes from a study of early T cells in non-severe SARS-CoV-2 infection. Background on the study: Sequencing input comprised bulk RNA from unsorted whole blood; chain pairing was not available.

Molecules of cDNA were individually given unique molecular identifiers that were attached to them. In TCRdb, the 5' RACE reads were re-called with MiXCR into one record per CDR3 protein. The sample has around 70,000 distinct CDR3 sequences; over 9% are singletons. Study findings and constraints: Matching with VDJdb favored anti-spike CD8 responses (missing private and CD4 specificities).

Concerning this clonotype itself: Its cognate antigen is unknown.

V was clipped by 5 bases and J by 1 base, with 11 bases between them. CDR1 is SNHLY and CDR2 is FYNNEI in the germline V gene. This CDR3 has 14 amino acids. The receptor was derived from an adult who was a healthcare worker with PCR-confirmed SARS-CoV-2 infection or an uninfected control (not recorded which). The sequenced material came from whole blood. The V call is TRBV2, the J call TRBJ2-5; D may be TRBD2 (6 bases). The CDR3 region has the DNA TGTGCCAGCAGTTCGCAGGGAGGCCAAGAGACCCAGTACTTC. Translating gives CASSSQGGQETQYF.